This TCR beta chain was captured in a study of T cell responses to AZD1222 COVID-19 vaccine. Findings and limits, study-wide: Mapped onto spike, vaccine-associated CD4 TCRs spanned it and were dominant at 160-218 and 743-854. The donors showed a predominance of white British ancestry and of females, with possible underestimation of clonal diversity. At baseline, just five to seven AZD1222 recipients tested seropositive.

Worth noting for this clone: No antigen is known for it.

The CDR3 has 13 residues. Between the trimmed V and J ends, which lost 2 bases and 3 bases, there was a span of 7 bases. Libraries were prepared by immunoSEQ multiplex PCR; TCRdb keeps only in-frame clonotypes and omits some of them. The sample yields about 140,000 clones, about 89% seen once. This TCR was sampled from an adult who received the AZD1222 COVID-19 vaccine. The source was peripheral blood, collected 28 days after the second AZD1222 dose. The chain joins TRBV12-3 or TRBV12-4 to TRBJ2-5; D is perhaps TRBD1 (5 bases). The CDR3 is CASSLRQKETQYF. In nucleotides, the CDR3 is TGTGCCAGCAGTTTACGACAGAAAGAGACCCAGTACTTC.